These T cell receptor beta chains were read from a single sample in a study of spatial heterogeneity in lung cancer. TCRdb processed the 5' RACE reads anew with MiXCR; each CDR3 protein has one entry. The table has approximately 15,000 distinct CDR3 sequences, about 4.5% seen once. Material: lung tumor tissue, obtained at surgery. Receptor source: a female donor with early-stage non-small cell lung cancer. The conserved cysteine and the conserved F or W are not part of the CDR3 here.

J,V,CDR3
TRBJ2-7,TRBV10-3,AISLTGANEQY
TRBJ2-5,TRBV4-1,ASSQDDRRGQETQY
TRBJ2-1,TRBV2,ASRPGAHRNEQF
TRBJ1-2,TRBV7-6,ASSLAGRGPKRARGYT
TRBJ1-1,TRBV12-3/TRBV12-4,ASSLQGARTEAF
TRBJ1-5,TRBV5-6,ASSLEGSQPQH
TRBJ2-1,TRBV7-2,ASSFARDRAEQF
TRBJ2-7,TRBV3-1,ASSPQADEQY
TRBJ2-1,TRBV7-8,ASSAQRGGEQF
TRBJ1-5,TRBV2,ASSGTGGNQPQH
TRBJ2-3,TRBV27,ASSRGWDGTDTQY
TRBJ1-2,TRBV6-5,ASSYGAIWSYGYT
TRBJ1-3,TRBV7-6,ASSLLGQGYGNTIY
TRBJ1-6,TRBV5-1,ASSLNRQGRNSPLH
TRBJ2-1,TRBV6-1,ASDDPLDSLTYNEQF
TRBJ1-1,TRBV4-2,ASSQLTVNTEAF
TRBJ1-5,TRBV10-3,ATHNPGQDDSNQPQH
TRBJ2-1,TRBV7-9,ASSFPGTDYNEQF
TRBJ2-3,TRBV5-1,ASSAIPGLAGGQIDTQY
TRBJ1-4,TRBV28,ASSSGLEGEKLF
TRBJ2-3,TRBV5-1,ASSFYRGPSDTQY
TRBJ2-1,TRBV6-2/TRBV6-3,ASSSGAYPSYNEQF
TRBJ1-2,TRBV20-1,SASQKRQGLAYGYT
TRBJ2-7,TRBV20-1,SARVPTGLEQY
TRBJ2-3,TRBV12-3/TRBV12-4,ASNPDRASQY
TRBJ1-6,TRBV20-1,SARPSGQNNSPLH
TRBJ2-4,TRBV11-2,ASSLSLNIQY
TRBJ1-5,TRBV7-2,ASSTTGQGSPGPQH
TRBJ1-2,TRBV3-1,ASSNRDRQGSGGYT
TRBJ2-3,TRBV28,ASMTGWLAGGPWDTQY
TRBJ1-1,TRBV20-1,SAGSGGYTEAF
TRBJ2-7,TRBV12-3/TRBV12-4,ASSLGLARYEQY
TRBJ2-7,TRBV13,ASSLGQGFGDEQY
TRBJ1-1,TRBV20-1,SAREQGSGRAF
TRBJ2-7,TRBV5-1,ASSFKQRGGYEQY
TRBJ2-1,TRBV9,ASSVATTSFEQF
TRBJ2-4,TRBV6-2/TRBV6-3,ACQGPYKNIQY
TRBJ1-3,TRBV7-9,ASSLAGSRNTIY
TRBJ2-1,TRBV3-1,ASSQHGDEQF
TRBJ2-1,TRBV12-3/TRBV12-4,ASTPRLAALSEQF
TRBJ1-1,TRBV6-6,ASNPTGGGNTEAF
TRBJ2-5,TRBV9,ASPPSGAGEETQY
TRBJ1-4,TRBV4-2,ASSQRTEGYEKLF
TRBJ1-1,TRBV29-1,SVARDRRGTEAF
TRBJ2-2,TRBV5-1,ASSLGAGELF
TRBJ1-6,TRBV6-6,ASSSYRDSVSPLH
TRBJ1-2,TRBV5-4,ASSSGGARYGYT
TRBJ2-3,TRBV20-1,SGGQGTDTQY
TRBJ2-7,TRBV6-2/TRBV6-3,ATGQNYEQY
TRBJ1-1,TRBV6-5,ASSSPGVKAF
TRBJ2-6,TRBV20-1,SASGSSGANVLT
TRBJ2-3,TRBV11-3,ASSLRSLAGTDTQY
TRBJ2-1,TRBV7-2,ASSFPGRLNEQF
TRBJ1-2,TRBV18,ASSPLDRAANYGYT
TRBJ1-2,TRBV7-2,ASSFDRRGYT
TRBJ1-2,TRBV7-9,ASSLDSGYT